The 18 T cell receptor beta chains below come from one sample, sequenced in a study of post-analysis software for immune sequencing data. These TCRs are of unknown antigen specificity. Included in the TCR beta cDNA libraries were unique molecular identifiers. TCRdb independently ran MiXCR on the PCR reads; one entry per CDR3 protein. The sample holds about half a million distinct CDR3 sequences; 34% are singletons and the top ten take 5% to 6%. Broader study findings: In patients, about 5 TRBV segments were more frequent than in controls, with TRBV5-6, TRBV5-1 and TRBV20-1 among them.

Sequenced input: blood. These receptors were taken from a girl younger than 18 with multiple sclerosis.

This clonotype was detected a few times. This sequence joins TRBV7-6 and TRBJ2-1; 8 positions match TRBD2. This CDR3 contains 16 residues. Germline V gives CDR1 SGHVS, CDR2 FNYEAQ. V dropped 4 bases and J dropped 4; count of bases not matched to a gene: 9. CDR3 region: CASSSRAGGRYNEQFF. The CDR3, as DNA: TGTGCCAGCAGCTCCCGCGCGGGGGGCCGTTACAATGAGCAGTTCTTC.

Note on this clonotype: This CDR3 fails to terminate in the conserved phenylalanine or tryptophan, so it likely reflects a read error. The V gene is TRBV12-3 or TRBV12-4, the J gene TRBJ2-2, with D perhaps matching TRBD1 (6 bases). V was pared by 10 bases and J by 1 base, with 16 bases between. CDR3 size: 15 residues. The CDR3 region is CATGPGTLNTGELFV. CDR3 nucleotides: TGTGCCACAGGCCCGGGGACACTGAACACCGGGGAGCTGTTTGTT.

The genes are TRBV6-1 and TRBJ2-6, with D unresolved. Germline assignment: CDR1 MNHNS and CDR2 SASEGT. The CDR3 totals 15 residues. Trimming took off 5 bases at V and 0 bases at J, with 8 bases between the two ends. In DNA, the CDR3 is TGTGCCAGCAGTACACAGAGCTCTGGGGCCAACGTCCTGACTTTC. Translation: CASSTQSSGANVLTF.

The rearrangement links TRBV29-1 to TRBJ1-4; D is unclear. Germline loops: CDR1 SQVTM, CDR2 ANQGSEA. The CDR3 covers 12 residues. V shed 6 bases and J shed 2 bases, with 7 bases lying between them. CDR3 protein: CSVKGTNEKLFF. Written as DNA, the CDR3 is TGCAGCGTAAAAGGGACTAATGAAAAACTGTTTTTT.

This clonotype turned up a few times. The V gene is TRBV11-2, the J gene TRBJ2-7; 8 nucleotides align to TRBD2. Germline V CDR1 and CDR2: SGHAT, FQNNGV. This CDR3 has 15 residues. The trim removed 4 bases at V and 0 bases at J, leaving 5 bases unmatched. This chain's CDR3 is CASSSGTRSSYEQYF. The CDR3 nucleotides read TGTGCCAGCAGCTCCGGGACTAGGAGCTCCTACGAGCAGTACTTC. The variable domain in full, completed from reference TRBV11-2 and TRBJ2-7, reads EAGVAQSPRYKIIEKRQSVAFWCNPISGHATLYWYQQILGQGPKLLIQFQNNGVVDDSQLPKDRFSAERLKGVDSTLKIQPAKLEDSAVYLCASSSGTRSSYEQYFGPGTRLTVT.

The chain links TRBV29-1 to TRBJ1-2; 8 nucleotides match TRBD1. This CDR3 has 16 amino acids. V gave up 4 bases and J gave up 2 bases; unmatched junction bases: 12. The germline V gene has CDR1 SQVTM and CDR2 ANQGSEA. The CDR3 DNA reads as TGCAGCGTTGTGTGGCAGGGGGCGAGACCAAACTATGGCTACACCTTC. Protein product: CSVVWQGARPNYGYTF.

This clonotype was observed a few times. The DNA of the CDR3 is TGCGCCAGCAGCCAAGGGCCAGCCTACGAGCAGTACTTC. Protein: CASSQGPAYEQYF. This chain uses TRBV4-1 with TRBJ2-7; D gene ambiguous. CDR1 and CDR2 (germline): MGHRA, YSYEKL. The CDR3 runs to 13 residues. V was pared by 1 base and J by 2 bases, with 6 bases between.

The CDR3 nucleotides read TGTGCCAGCAGGAATCCCGGTCGCAATGAGCAGTTCTTC. Its protein product is CASRNPGRNEQFF. The chain carries TRBV9 and TRBJ2-1, with D hard to call. The CDR3 is made up of 13 amino acids. Trimming shortened V by 5 bases and J by 6 bases, and 12 bases separated the two germline ends. The germline V gene has CDR1 SGDLS and CDR2 YYNGEE.

This clonotype was seen more than once but under ten times. This rearrangement joins TRBV12-3 or TRBV12-4 to TRBJ1-2; TRBD1 aligns across 12 bases. CDR3 length equals 15 residues. Trimming cost V 3 bases and J 9 bases; bases outside gene matches: 8. The CDR3 region has the DNA TGTGCCAGCAGTTTTGCGGGACAGGGGGCTTTCAGCTACACCTTC. Protein product: CASSFAGQGAFSYTF.

The V and J genes are TRBV5-5 and TRBJ2-1; TRBD1 agrees at 8 bases. The trim removed 0 bases at V and 7 bases at J, leaving 9 bases unmatched. Germline lookup yields CDR1 SGHKS and CDR2 YYEKEE (reference sequence). The length of the CDR3 is 16 residues. The CDR3 DNA reads TGTGCCAGCAGCTTGGATCCAGGGGGCCTGGGGAATGAGCAGTTCTTC. This encodes CASSLDPGGLGNEQFF.

This clonotype has more than one count but fewer than ten. The chain combines TRBV7-8 with TRBJ1-1, with unresolved D. The germline V and J ends were trimmed by 0 bases and 11 bases, with 10 bases remaining between them. The V gene's germline CDR1 is SGHVS and CDR2 FQNEAQ. This CDR3 has 12 amino acids. The CDR3 protein is CASSLATRVAFF. Here the CDR3 DNA reads TGTGCCAGCAGCTTAGCGACCCGAGTGGCTTTCTTT.

With regard to this clonotype: This CDR3 fails to terminate in the conserved phenylalanine or tryptophan, so it likely reflects a read error. The chain joins TRBV20-1 to TRBJ2-3; D uncertain. Germline V gene data show CDR1 as DFQATT and CDR2 as SNEGSKA (reference sequence). This CDR3 is built from 12 residues. With 3 bases removed from V and 4 bases from J, the gap between germline ends came to 8 bases. The CDR3 DNA reads as TGCAGTGCTAGTGGGCAGGCAGATACGCAGTATTGT. Amino acid sequence: CSASGQADTQYC.

V and J are TRBV5-1 and TRBJ2-1; D might be TRBD1 (5 bases). The CDR3 is 15 residues long. Trimming stripped 1 base from V and 4 bases from J, with 12 bases between. Looked up from germline, CDR1 is SGHRS and CDR2 is YFSETQ. In DNA form, the CDR3 reads TGCGCCAGCAGCTTGCAGGGTCAAAGGTACAATGAGCAGTTCTTC. Encoded protein: CASSLQGQRYNEQFF.

In this sample, this clonotype turned up a few times. This chain links TRBV4-2 with TRBJ2-3; D not certain. This CDR3 has 14 residues. Between the trimmed V and J ends, which lost 1 base and 3 bases, there was a span of 8 bases. Germline CDR1 LGHNA, CDR2 YNFKEQ. DNA for the CDR3: TGTGCCAGCAGCCAAGTTCCGGGTACAGATACGCAGTATTTT. Protein product: CASSQVPGTDTQYF.

This clonotype was counted many times. The chain carries TRBV5-1 and TRBJ2-3; D is unresolved. This CDR3 has 15 amino acids. Germline V gene sequence: CDR1 SGHRS, CDR2 YFSETQ. The V end was cut by 0 bases, the J end by 0 bases, with 8 bases between. In DNA, the CDR3 is TGCGCCAGCAGCTTGGCCGGAGCTAGCACAGATACGCAGTATTTT. Translation: CASSLAGASTDTQYF.

This clonotype was seen a few times. Here the CDR3 reads CASSDARNIQYF. The CDR3 DNA reads as TGCGCCAGCAGTGACGCTAGAAACATTCAGTACTTC. The chain combines TRBV10-1 with TRBJ2-4; D gene unclear. CDR3 size: 12 residues. Trimming shortened V by 3 bases and J by 6 bases, and 6 bases separated the two germline ends. Germline lookup yields CDR1 WNHNN and CDR2 SYGVQD (reference sequence).

This clonotype turned up a few times. V and J are TRBV20-1 and TRBJ2-7, with TRBD1 matching over 8 bases. Germline loops: CDR1 DFQATT, CDR2 SNEGSKA (reference sequence). V gave up 0 bases and J gave up 6 bases; unmatched junction bases: 4. The CDR3 is 13 amino acids. The DNA of the CDR3 is TGCAGTGCTAGAGATCAGGGGGCAGGCGAGCAGTACTTC. It specifies CSARDQGAGEQYF.

This clonotype showed up just a few times. The V and J genes are TRBV12-5 and TRBJ1-2; no definite D call. V was pared by 3 bases and J by 2 bases, with 16 bases between. The CDR3 runs 16 residues. Germline loops: CDR1 LGHNT, CDR2 FRNRAP. The chain's CDR3 is CASGFGVPGSNYGYTF. Written as DNA, the CDR3 is TGTGCTAGTGGTTTCGGGGTCCCGGGGTCGAACTATGGCTACACCTTC.